This TCR beta chain originates from a study of cytomegalovirus exposure and HLA in healthy donors. The CDR3 consists of 14 residues. The germline CDR1 and CDR2 sequences are MDHEN and SYDVKM. V lost 5 bases to trimming and J lost 4 bases, with 12 bases between them. This clone was found a few times. A multiplex PCR was run with 60 Vbeta primers and 13 Jbeta primers. Produced via immunoSEQ multiplex PCR; TCRdb's table is partial and in-frame only. The sample has some 200,000 clones; approximately 84% are singletons. J is TRBJ1-3 and V is TRBV28, with D hard to call. The sequenced sample was PBMCs. The TCR was taken from a woman aged 50 to 60 in good health and CMV-seropositive. For the CDR3, the DNA is TGTGCCAGCAGTCCCCCAGGTGAAGGAAACACCATATATTTT. Translated: CASSPPGEGNTIYF.